This passage covers 3 T cell receptor beta chains from one sample sequenced in a study of blood T cell repertoires in COVID-19. Method: immunoSEQ multiplex PCR; TCRdb's copy keeps in-frame clones and lacks some. Of approximately 170,000 clones in the sample, roughly four fifths were seen once. Sequencing input: peripheral blood. Receptors originate from an elderly woman with COVID-19, enrolled during active disease.

The chain has TRBV9 and TRBJ2-3; D possibly corresponds to TRBD1 (6 bases). Deletions cut 2 bases from V and 3 bases from J, with 10 bases between. There are 14 residues in the CDR3. Germline values: CDR1 SGDLS, CDR2 YYNGEE. The CDR3: CASSVTDSTDTQYF. CDR3 DNA: TGTGCCAGCAGCGTGACGGACAGTACAGATACGCAGTATTTT. The full variable domain, with the rest looked up from reference TRBV9 and TRBJ2-3, is DSGVTQTPKHLITATGQRVTLRCSPRSGDLSVYWYQQSLDQGLQFLIQYYNGEERAKGNILERFSAQQFPDLHSELNLSSLELGDSALYFCASSVTDSTDTQYFGPGTRLTVL.

The chain is built from TRBV7-2 and TRBJ2-5; possible D gene TRBD1, 6 bases. Germline V gives CDR1 SGHTA, CDR2 FQGNSA. The CDR3 is 14 amino acids. V was shortened by 1 base and J by 2 bases, with 8 bases between the two germline ends. DNA for the CDR3: TGTGCCAGCAGCTTAGGGACAGTTCAAGAGACCCAGTACTTC. Protein product: CASSLGTVQETQYF.

The chain couples TRBV25-1 to TRBJ2-7; D is possibly TRBD1 (7 bases). The length of the CDR3 is 13 residues. Germline V gene lookup returns CDR1 MGHDK and CDR2 SYGVNS. The V end was cut by 9 bases, the J end by 5 bases, with 17 bases between. The CDR3 loop reads CAREGTGAHEQYF. The CDR3 nucleotides are TGTGCCAGGGAGGGAACAGGGGCCCACGAGCAGTACTTC.